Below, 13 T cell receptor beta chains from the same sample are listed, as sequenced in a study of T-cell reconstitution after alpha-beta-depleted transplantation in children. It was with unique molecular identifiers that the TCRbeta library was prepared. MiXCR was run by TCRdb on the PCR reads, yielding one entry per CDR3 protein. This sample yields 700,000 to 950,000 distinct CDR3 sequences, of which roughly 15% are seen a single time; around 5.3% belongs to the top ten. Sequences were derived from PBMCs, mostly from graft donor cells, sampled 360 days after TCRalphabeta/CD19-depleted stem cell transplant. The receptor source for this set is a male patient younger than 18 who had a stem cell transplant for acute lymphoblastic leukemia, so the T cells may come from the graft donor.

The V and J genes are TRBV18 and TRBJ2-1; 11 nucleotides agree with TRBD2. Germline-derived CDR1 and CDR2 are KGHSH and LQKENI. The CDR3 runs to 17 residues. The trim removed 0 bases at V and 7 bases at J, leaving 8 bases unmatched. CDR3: CASSPPALAGGRNEQFF. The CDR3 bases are TGTGCCAGCTCACCACCTGCTCTAGCGGGAGGTAGAAATGAGCAGTTCTTC.

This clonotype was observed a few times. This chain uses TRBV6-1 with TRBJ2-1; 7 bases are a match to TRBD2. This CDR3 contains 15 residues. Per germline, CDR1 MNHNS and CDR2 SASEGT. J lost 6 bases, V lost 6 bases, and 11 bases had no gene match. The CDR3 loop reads CASSSSRGSFNEQFF. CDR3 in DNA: TGTGCCAGCAGCTCCAGCCGCGGGAGTTTCAATGAGCAGTTCTTC.

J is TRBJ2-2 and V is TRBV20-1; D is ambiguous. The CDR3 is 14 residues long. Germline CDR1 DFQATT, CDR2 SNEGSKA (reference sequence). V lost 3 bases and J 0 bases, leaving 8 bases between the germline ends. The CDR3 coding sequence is TGCAGTGCTAGTGGTCGTCCGAACACCGGGGAGCTGTTTTTT. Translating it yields CSASGRPNTGELFF.

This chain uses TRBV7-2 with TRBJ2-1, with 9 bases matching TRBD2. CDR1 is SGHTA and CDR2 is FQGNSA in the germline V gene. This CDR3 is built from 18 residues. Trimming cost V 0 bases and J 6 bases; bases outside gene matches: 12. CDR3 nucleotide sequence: TGTGCCAGCAGCTTAGCCCAAAGACTAGCGGCCTATTTCAATGAGCAGTTCTTC. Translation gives CASSLAQRLAAYFNEQFF.

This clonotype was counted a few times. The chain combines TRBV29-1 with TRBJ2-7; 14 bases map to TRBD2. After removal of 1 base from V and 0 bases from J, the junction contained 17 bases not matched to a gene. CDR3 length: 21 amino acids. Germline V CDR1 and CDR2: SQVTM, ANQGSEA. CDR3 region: CSVEVRRGTSGRTISSYEQYF. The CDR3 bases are TGCAGCGTTGAAGTAAGAAGGGGGACTAGCGGGAGAACCATTTCCTCCTACGAGCAGTACTTC.

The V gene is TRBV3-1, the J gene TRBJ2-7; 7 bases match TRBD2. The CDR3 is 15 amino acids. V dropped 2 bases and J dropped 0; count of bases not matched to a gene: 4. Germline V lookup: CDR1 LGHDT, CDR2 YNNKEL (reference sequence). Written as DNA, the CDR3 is TGTGCCAGCAGCCAAAGGCCTAGCGGCTCCTACGAGCAGTACTTC. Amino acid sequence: CASSQRPSGSYEQYF.

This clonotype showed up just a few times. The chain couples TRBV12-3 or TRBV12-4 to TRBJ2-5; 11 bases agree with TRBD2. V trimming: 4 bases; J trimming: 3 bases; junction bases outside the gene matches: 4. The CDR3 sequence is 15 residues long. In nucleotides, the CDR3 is TGTGCCAGCAGTTCCCCACTAGCGGGAGAAGAGACCCAGTACTTC. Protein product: CASSSPLAGEETQYF.

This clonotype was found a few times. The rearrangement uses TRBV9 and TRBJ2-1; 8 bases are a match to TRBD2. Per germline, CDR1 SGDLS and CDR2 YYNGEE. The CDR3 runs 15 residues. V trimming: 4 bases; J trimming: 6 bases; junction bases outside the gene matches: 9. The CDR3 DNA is TGTGCCAGCAGCCCACCACCCGGGACTAGCAATGAGCAGTTCTTC. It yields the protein CASSPPPGTSNEQFF.

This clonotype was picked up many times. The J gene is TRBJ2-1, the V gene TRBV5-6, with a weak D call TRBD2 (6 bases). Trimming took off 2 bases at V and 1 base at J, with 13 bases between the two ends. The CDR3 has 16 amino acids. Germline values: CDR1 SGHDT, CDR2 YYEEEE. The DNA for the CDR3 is TGTGCCAGCAGCTTCGAGAGCGGGCTTTCCTACAATGAGCAGTTCTTC. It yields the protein CASSFESGLSYNEQFF.

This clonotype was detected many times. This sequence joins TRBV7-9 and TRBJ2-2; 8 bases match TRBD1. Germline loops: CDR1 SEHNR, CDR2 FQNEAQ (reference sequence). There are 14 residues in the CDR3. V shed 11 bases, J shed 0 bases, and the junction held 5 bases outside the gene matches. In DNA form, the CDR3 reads TGTGCCTGGACGGGACAGGCGAACACCGGGGAGCTGTTTTTT. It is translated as CAWTGQANTGELFF.

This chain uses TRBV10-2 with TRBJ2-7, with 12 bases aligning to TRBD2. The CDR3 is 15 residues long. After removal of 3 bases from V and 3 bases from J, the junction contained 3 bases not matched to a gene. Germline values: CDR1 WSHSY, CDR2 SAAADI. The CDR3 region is CASSDRTSGNYEQYF. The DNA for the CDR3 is TGCGCCAGCAGTGATCGGACTAGCGGGAACTACGAGCAGTACTTC.

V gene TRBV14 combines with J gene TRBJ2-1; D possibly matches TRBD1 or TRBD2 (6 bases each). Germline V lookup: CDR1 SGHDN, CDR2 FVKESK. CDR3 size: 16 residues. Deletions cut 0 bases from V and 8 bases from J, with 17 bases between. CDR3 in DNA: TGTGCCAGCAGCCAAGAGGGGGGCTTGATGGTATATGAGCAGTTCTTC. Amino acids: CASSQEGGLMVYEQFF. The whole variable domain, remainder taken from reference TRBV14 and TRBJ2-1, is EAGVTQFPSHSVIEKGQTVTLRCDPISGHDNLYWYRRVMGKEIKFLLHFVKESKQDESGMPNNRFLAERTGGTYSTLKVQPAELEDSGVYFCASSQEGGLMVYEQFFGPGTRLTVL.

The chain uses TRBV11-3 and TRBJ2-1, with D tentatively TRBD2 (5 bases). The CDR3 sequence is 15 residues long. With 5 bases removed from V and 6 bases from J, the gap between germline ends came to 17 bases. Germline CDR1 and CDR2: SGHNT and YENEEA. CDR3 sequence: CASSPAKGGFNEQFF. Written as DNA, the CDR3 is TGTGCCAGCAGCCCGGCTAAAGGAGGTTTCAATGAGCAGTTCTTC.